The clone carrying this T cell receptor beta chain was observed at least ten times. The data originate from a study of T cells in Graves' hyperthyroidism and ophthalmopathy. RNA transcripts were the template for amplifying TCR beta CDR3 regions. First-round RT-PCR targeting the TCR CDR3 was performed with the HTBI primer set. MiXCR, applied by TCRdb to the multiplex PCR reads, yields one record per CDR3 protein. The sample yields about 520,000 distinct CDR3 sequences, around 24% seen once. Germline values: CDR1 SGHAT, CDR2 FQNNGV. Trimming took 5 bases from V and 4 from J; bases not matched to a gene: 3. The CDR3 covers 13 residues.

Source material: blood. This clonotype originated in a woman in her 30s with Graves' ophthalmopathy. This rearrangement joins TRBV11-2 to TRBJ2-5, with 8 bases fitting TRBD1. CDR3 residues: CASSTGTGETQYF. The CDR3 nucleotides are TGTGCCAGCAGCACCGGGACAGGAGAGACCCAGTACTTC.